This TCR beta chain was found in a study of blood T cell repertoires in COVID-19. Study as a whole: The study drew acute and convalescent COVID-19 samples from the United States, Italy and Spain. PBMCs, B-cell-depleted T cells, or T cells provided the cDNA or gDNA that made up the material.

As processed by the authors: From reference gene primer amplification, estimates of nucleated cell counts were derived. Using immunoSEQ multiplex PCR, the repertoire was profiled, and TCRdb retains in-frame clones only, with some absent. The V and J calls and clone size were taken over from that table, and D and trimming were inferred from the DNA. The sample has about 260,000 clones; approximately 86% are singletons. Sequenced material: peripheral blood. The sequence derives from a woman between 50 and 59 years old who had recovered from COVID-19.

CDR3 bases: TGTGCCAGCTCACCACCGGGGGCAGCTAAAGAGACCCAGTACTTC. Its translation: CASSPPGAAKETQYF. This chain uses TRBV18 with TRBJ2-5, with D possibly being TRBD1 (6 bases). V lost 0 bases to trimming and J lost 3 bases, with 11 bases between them. CDR3 length equals 15 residues. CDR1 is KGHSH and CDR2 is LQKENI in the germline V gene.